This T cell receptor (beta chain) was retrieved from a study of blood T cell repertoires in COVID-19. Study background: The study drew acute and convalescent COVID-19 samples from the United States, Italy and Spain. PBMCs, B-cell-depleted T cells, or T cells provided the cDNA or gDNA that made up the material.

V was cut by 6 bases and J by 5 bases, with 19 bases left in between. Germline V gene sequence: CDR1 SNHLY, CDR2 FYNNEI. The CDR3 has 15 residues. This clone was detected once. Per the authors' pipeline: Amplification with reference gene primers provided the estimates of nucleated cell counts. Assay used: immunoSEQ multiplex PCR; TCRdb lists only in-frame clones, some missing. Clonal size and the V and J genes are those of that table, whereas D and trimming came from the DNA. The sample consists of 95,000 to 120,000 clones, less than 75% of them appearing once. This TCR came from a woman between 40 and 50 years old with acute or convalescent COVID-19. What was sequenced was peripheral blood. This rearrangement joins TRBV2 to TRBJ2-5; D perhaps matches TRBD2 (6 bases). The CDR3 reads CASSQGTRIAETQYF. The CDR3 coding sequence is TGTGCCAGCAGCCAAGGGACTCGCATAGCGGAGACCCAGTACTTC.